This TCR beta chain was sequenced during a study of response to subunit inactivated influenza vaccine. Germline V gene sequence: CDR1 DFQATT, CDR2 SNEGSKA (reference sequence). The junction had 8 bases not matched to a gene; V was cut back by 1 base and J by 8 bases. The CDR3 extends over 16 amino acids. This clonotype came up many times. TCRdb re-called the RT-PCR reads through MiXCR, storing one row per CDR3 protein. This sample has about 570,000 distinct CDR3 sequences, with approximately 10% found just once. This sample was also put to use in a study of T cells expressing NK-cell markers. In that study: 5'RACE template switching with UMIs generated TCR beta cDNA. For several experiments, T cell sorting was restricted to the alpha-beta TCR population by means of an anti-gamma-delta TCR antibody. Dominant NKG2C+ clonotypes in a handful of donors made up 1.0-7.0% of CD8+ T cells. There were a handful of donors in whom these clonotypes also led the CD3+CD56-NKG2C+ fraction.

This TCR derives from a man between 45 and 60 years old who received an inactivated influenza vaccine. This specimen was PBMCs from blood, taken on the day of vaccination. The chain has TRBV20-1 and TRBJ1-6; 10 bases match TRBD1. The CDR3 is CSARVATGGTHSPLHF. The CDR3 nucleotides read TGCAGTGCTAGAGTCGCGACAGGGGGCACTCATTCACCCCTCCACTTT.